The sequence of this TCR beta chain was determined in a study of T cells in Graves' hyperthyroidism and ophthalmopathy. Exclusion criteria comprised uncontrolled infection, other autoimmune disease, pregnancy or lactation. Each diagnosis was grounded in clinical symptoms, serum thyroxine and TRAb, thyroid ultrasound, and orbital computed tomography. The CDR3 loop spans 16 amino acids. Germline loops: CDR1 SGHDT, CDR2 YYEEEE. V shed 4 bases and J 4 bases; nucleotides not matched to a gene: 11. TCR beta CDR3 region amplification was performed from RNA transcripts. The TCR CDR3 was amplified in a first-round RT-PCR using the HTBI primer set. Using its own MiXCR run on the multiplex PCR reads, TCRdb lists one record per CDR3 protein. Of 300,000 to 400,000 distinct CDR3 sequences in the sample, 21% were seen once.

The sequenced sample consisted of blood. The TCR originated in a woman aged 45-65 years with Graves' hyperthyroidism. V gene TRBV5-6 combines with J gene TRBJ1-1; 9 bases are shared with TRBD1. The CDR3 is CASSIDRGMGSTEAFF. The CDR3 nucleotides are TGTGCCAGCAGCATCGACAGGGGGATGGGGTCCACTGAAGCTTTCTTT.